This TCR beta chain originates from a study of blood T cell repertoires in COVID-19. CDR1 is LNHDA, CDR2 SQIVND, per germline (reference sequence). The CDR3 consists of 14 residues. V lost 7 bases, J lost 1 base, and 13 bases lay in between. Self-reported history from a screening survey and questionnaire set each donor's cohort. The assay was immunoSEQ multiplex PCR, and TCRdb's table has in-frame clones only and misses some. This table has 320,000 or so clones, roughly 90% appearing once. V usage is TRBV19 and J usage is TRBJ2-5; possibly TRBD2 for D (7 bases). This clonotype was sampled from a man between 60 and 70 years old who had recovered from COVID-19. The sequenced sample consisted of PBMCs or T cells enriched from blood (not recorded which). The CDR3 nucleotides read TGTGCCAGTACCGCGGGGGACATCCAAGAGACCCAGTACTTC. It is translated as CASTAGDIQETQYF.